These T cell receptor beta chains were read from a single sample in a study of blood T cell repertoires in COVID-19. Libraries were prepared by immunoSEQ multiplex PCR; TCRdb keeps only in-frame clonotypes and omits some of them. The repertoire holds about 280,000 clones, with 85% as singletons. The specimen was peripheral blood. These receptors were collected from a human donor in a cohort sampled during active COVID-19. Both conserved end residues are part of each CDR3. The order of the fields is V gene, CDR3 length, CDR3 protein.

TRBV29-1 | 14 | CSVAVTEPGDTQYF
TRBV6-6 | 14 | CSVGQGGLNEKLFF
TRBV9 | 11 | CASSLYNEQFF
TRBV9 | 15 | CASSPGTMGHNEQFF
TRBV6-5 | 15 | CASSWTAEGYYEQYF
TRBV18 | 17 | CASSPYAAGVSNQPQHF
TRBV6-2/TRBV6-3 | 12 | CASSNSPSEQYF
TRBV6-5 | 14 | CASRPRAGNEKLFF
TRBV5-1 | 14 | CASKLELGTGELFF
TRBV15 | 16 | CATSRWDREVDTEAFF
TRBV10-3 | 16 | CATWQQEFNSNQPQHF
TRBV28 | 16 | CASRPGIQGSNQPQHF